The 21 T cell receptor beta chains below come from one sample, sequenced in a study of regulatory and conventional T cells in breast cancer. Each CDR3 protein is one row after TCRdb ran MiXCR on the PCR reads. The data hold about 10,000 distinct CDR3 sequences, with roughly 34% observed a single time. Sequencing input: conventional T cells from blood. All receptors come from a male donor in good health.

Note on this clonotype: A much larger clone differs from this one at a single base, so this may be a read error. The chain links TRBV12-3 or TRBV12-4 to TRBJ2-1; D not certain. V lost 3 bases and J lost 16, with 16 bases in between. CDR3 size: 12 residues. The CDR3 protein is CASSLNPSPLFF. The CDR3 DNA sequence: TGTGCCAGCAGTTTGAACCCCTCCCCATTATTCTTC.

This clonotype was seen more than once but under ten times. The gene calls are TRBV7-2 and TRBJ2-5; 8 bases align to TRBD1. The V gene end was trimmed by 5 bases and the J gene end by 4 bases; junction bases not matched to a gene: 3. Germline V lookup: CDR1 SGHTA, CDR2 FQGNSA. The CDR3 covers 13 residues. The CDR3 region is CASSVDRVETQYF. The CDR3 DNA reads as TGTGCCAGCAGCGTGGACAGGGTAGAGACCCAGTACTTC.

This clonotype is categorized as medium-sized (0.01 to 0.1%). The V and J genes are TRBV28 and TRBJ2-7; D gene unclear. V was cut by 5 bases and J by 4 bases, with 9 bases left in between. This CDR3 has 12 residues. Looked up from germline, CDR1 is MDHEN and CDR2 is SYDVKM. CDR3 DNA sequence: TGTGCCAGCAGTCCACTCCGTTACGAGCAGTACTTC. Translating gives CASSPLRYEQYF.

This clonotype is labeled as medium-sized (0.01 to 0.1%). J is TRBJ2-5 and V is TRBV7-2, with 7 bases identical to TRBD2. J gave up 2 bases and V 3 bases, and 3 bases lay outside the gene matches. Germline assignment: CDR1 SGHTA and CDR2 FQGNSA. CDR3 length: 14 residues. The chain's CDR3 is CASSFGGVQETQYF. CDR3 nucleotides: TGTGCCAGCAGCTTTGGGGGGGTACAAGAGACCCAGTACTTC. Full variable domain (remainder filled in from reference TRBV7-2 and TRBJ2-5): GAGVSQSPSNKVTEKGKDVELRCDPISGHTALYWYRQSLGQGLEFLIYFQGNSAPDKSGLPSDRFSAERTGGSVSTLTIQRTQQEDSAVYLCASSFGGVQETQYFGPGTRLLVL.

This clonotype appeared a single time. The V gene is TRBV5-4, the J gene TRBJ2-1; possibly TRBD1 or TRBD2 for D (5 bases each). Germline V gene lookup returns CDR1 SGHNT and CDR2 YYREEE (reference sequence). Trimming took off 4 bases at V and 9 bases at J, with 20 bases between the two ends. The CDR3 consists of 15 residues. The DNA for the CDR3 is TGTGCCAGCAGCCAATTCATGGGGGTTCGTGGTGAGCAGTTCTTC. This sequence encodes CASSQFMGVRGEQFF.

This clonotype has just one count. The V call is TRBV3-1, the J call TRBJ2-7; no definite D call. Deletions cut 2 bases from V and 4 bases from J, with 9 bases between. The CDR3 has 13 amino acids. Per the germline V gene, CDR1 is LGHDT and CDR2 is YNNKEL (reference sequence). The CDR3 is CASSQLEGYEQYF. The CDR3 region has the DNA TGTGCCAGCAGCCAACTAGAAGGATACGAGCAGTACTTC.

The chain joins TRBV4-3 to TRBJ1-1; D not certain. V dropped 0 bases and J dropped 1 base, with 6 bases sitting between them. This CDR3 comprises 14 residues. CDR1 and CDR2 from the germline V gene are LGHNA and YSLEER. The chain's CDR3 is CASSQEDGNTEAFF. The CDR3 bases are TGCGCCAGCAGCCAAGAGGACGGGAACACTGAAGCTTTCTTT.

This clonotype was counted a few times. V and J are TRBV5-1 and TRBJ1-1; D is unclear. V shed 3 bases and J shed 0 bases, with 12 bases lying between them. This CDR3 is built from 15 residues. Germline CDR1 reads SGHRS; CDR2 reads YFSETQ. CDR3 residues: CASSWAVSMNTEAFF. Here the CDR3 DNA reads TGCGCCAGCAGCTGGGCGGTATCAATGAACACTGAAGCTTTCTTT. The variable domain in full, completed from reference TRBV5-1 and TRBJ1-1, reads KAGVTQTPRYLIKTRGQQVTLSCSPISGHRSVSWYQQTPGQGLQFLFEYFSETQRNKGNFPGRFSGRQFSNSRSEMNVSTLELGDSALYLCASSWAVSMNTEAFFGQGTRLTVV.

The chain links TRBV24-1 to TRBJ1-5, with D unresolved. The germline gives CDR1 KGHDR, CDR2 SFDVKD. V was clipped by 5 bases and J by 4 bases, with 8 bases between them. The CDR3 consists of 13 residues. CDR3 sequence: CATSVRENQPQHF. In DNA, the CDR3 is TGTGCCACCAGTGTTAGGGAGAATCAGCCCCAGCATTTT.

CDR3 DNA sequence: TGTGCCAGCAGTTGGGCGGTACCCTACGAGCAGTACTTC. Translated, it gives CASSWAVPYEQYF. V and J are TRBV12-3 or TRBV12-4 and TRBJ2-7; D is ambiguous. The CDR3 has 13 residues. V lost 4 bases and J 2 bases, leaving 9 bases between the germline ends.

This chain uses TRBV18 with TRBJ1-4, with TRBD1 identical over 9 bases. The CDR3 extends over 16 amino acids. V trimming: 5 bases; J trimming: 13 bases; junction bases outside the gene matches: 17. Germline V CDR1 and CDR2: KGHSH, LQKENI. The CDR3 DNA follows: TGTGCCAGCTCAAGTAGCCGGGACAGGGACCACGGGGGACTGTTTTTT. It encodes CASSSSRDRDHGGLFF.

The rearrangement joins TRBV12-3 or TRBV12-4 to TRBJ2-5; 9 bases are shared with TRBD2. The ends lost 5 bases at V and 9 bases at J; junction bases unmatched: 7. The CDR3 spans 13 residues. The DNA for the CDR3 is TGTGCCAGCAGTCCTCTTGGCGGGGGGGCCCAGTACTTC. This sequence encodes CASSPLGGGAQYF.

A few counts support this clonotype. The chain employs TRBV4-1 and TRBJ2-3; no reliable D call. The V gene's germline CDR1 is MGHRA and CDR2 YSYEKL. This CDR3 contains 17 residues. V lost 1 base, J lost 0 bases, and 14 bases lay in between. The CDR3 coding sequence is TGCGCCAGCAGCCAAGGCGGTCCCCTGGGAAGCACAGATACGCAGTATTTT. This sequence encodes CASSQGGPLGSTDTQYF.

This clonotype has only a few counts. The gene calls are TRBV30 and TRBJ1-1; D call uncertain. CDR3 size: 13 residues. Between the trimmed V and J ends, which lost 5 bases and 3 bases, there was a span of 13 bases. The germline gives CDR1 GTSNPN, CDR2 SVGIG (reference sequence). CDR3 loop: CAWGRLTHTEAFF. The CDR3 nucleotides are TGTGCCTGGGGGAGACTAACCCACACTGAAGCTTTCTTT.

The chain couples TRBV5-1 to TRBJ2-1; 8 positions match TRBD1. Germline loops: CDR1 SGHRS, CDR2 YFSETQ. With V trimmed by 4 bases and J by 0 bases, 6 bases remained unmatched. The CDR3 length is 16 residues. In DNA form, the CDR3 reads TGCGCCAGCAGCCCCCGGACAGGGCTCTCCTACAATGAGCAGTTCTTC. Protein product: CASSPRTGLSYNEQFF.

This clonotype is judged medium-sized. This chain links TRBV6-5 with TRBJ1-5; 10 nucleotides line up with TRBD1. This CDR3 is 16 amino acids long. Germline CDR1 MNHEY, CDR2 SVGAGI. J lost 3 bases, V lost 6 bases, and 8 bases had no gene match. The DNA of the CDR3 is TGTGCCAGCAGGAGAAGACAGGGGGCCGACAATCAGCCCCAGCATTTT. It codes for CASRRRQGADNQPQHF.

This clonotype occurred once. The conserved final phenylalanine or tryptophan is absent from the CDR3, which likely points to a read error. The chain joins TRBV5-5 to TRBJ1-6; no clear D gene. Trimming removed 3 bases from V and 10 bases from J, with 17 bases in between. CDR1 and CDR2 (germline): SGHKS, YYEKEE (reference sequence). This CDR3 region has 15 residues. DNA for the CDR3: TGTGCCAGCAGCTCCTGGACCCGAAGAGAGTCACCCCTCCACTCT. It encodes CASSSWTRRESPLHS.

J is TRBJ1-4 and V is TRBV18; a weak D match, TRBD1 (6 bases). V was cut by 1 base and J by 8 bases, with 14 bases left in between. Germline assignment: CDR1 KGHSH and CDR2 LQKENI. CDR3 length equals 15 residues. CDR3 in amino acids: CASSPRTARGEKLFF. The CDR3 bases are TGTGCCAGCTCACCACGGACAGCTCGAGGCGAAAAACTGTTTTTT.

The chain employs TRBV24-1 and TRBJ2-1; D ambiguous. Trimming took off 5 bases at V and 5 bases at J, with 6 bases between the two ends. CDR1 is KGHDR and CDR2 is SFDVKD in the germline V gene. The CDR3 extends over 12 amino acids. CDR3 coding DNA: TGTGCCACCAGTGGGACGAACAATGAGCAGTTCTTC. Residues: CATSGTNNEQFF.

The chain recombines TRBV28 with TRBJ2-5, with D possibly being TRBD2 (6 bases). The DNA matches TRBJ2-3 better at its end, which makes the J call doubtful. This CDR3 has 15 amino acids. The V gene's germline CDR1 is MDHEN and CDR2 SYDVKM. CDR3 residues: CASSSPTSLGNTQYF. CDR3 bases: TGTGCCAGCAGTTCCCCAACTAGCTTAGGGAATACGCAGTATTTT.

J is TRBJ2-7 and V is TRBV27, with TRBD1 matching 9 bases. This CDR3 is built from 14 residues. CDR1 and CDR2 (germline): MNHEY, SMNVEV (reference sequence). The J segment lost 8 bases and the V segment lost 11 bases, leaving 16 bases of the junction unmatched. As DNA, the CDR3 is TGTGCCGGCAATACCGGGACAGGGAAGATAAAGCAGTACTTC. The encoded protein is CAGNTGTGKIKQYF.